Listed below are T cell receptor beta chains from one sample, sequenced in a study of T cells after yellow fever vaccination. TCRdb itself ran the 5' RACE reads through MiXCR, one entry per CDR3 protein. The repertoire consists of roughly 150,000 distinct CDR3 sequences, with roughly 6.7% occurring once and the leading ten covering more than 0.6%. The starting material was CD4+ T cells sorted from PBMCs, obtained 10 days after the yellow fever booster vaccination. These receptors all come from a man aged 25-45 years who received the YFV17D yellow fever vaccine. Each CDR3 is given with its conserved first and last residue. D genes are given only for firm matches. Only some rows state a clone size, as once, few, many or a class for expanded clones.

d_call	clone_size	v_call	j_call	cdr3_nt	cdr3_aa
TRBD2	many	TRBV20-1	TRBJ2-3	TGCAGTGCTAGGGCCGGACTAGCTCGCACAGATACGCAGTATTTT	CSARAGLARTDTQYF
NA	few	TRBV19	TRBJ2-5	TGTGCCAGTAGTTTCTTAGGACAGACCCAGTACTTC	CASSFLGQTQYF
NA	many	TRBV15	TRBJ1-1	TGTGCCACCAGCAGAGAAGTCAGTTTTGTAGGGAACACTGAAGCTTTCTTT	CATSREVSFVGNTEAFF
TRBD2	many	TRBV5-6	TRBJ2-7	TGTGCCAGCAGCGCGGAGCCACTAGCGTACTACGAGCAGTACTTC	CASSAEPLAYYEQYF
NA	many	TRBV12-3/TRBV12-4	TRBJ2-2	TGTGCCAGCAGTTTACTGCCGCCGGGAACCGGGGAGCTGTTTTTT	CASSLLPPGTGELFF
NA	many	TRBV20-1	TRBJ2-3	TGCAGTGCTAGAATCCTCAGGGCTAGCGGACAGGATACGCAGTATTTT	CSARILRASGQDTQYF
TRBD2	many	TRBV5-6	TRBJ2-1	TGTGCCAGCAGCAAACTAGCGCATGAGCAGTTCTTC	CASSKLAHEQFF
NA	many	TRBV5-1	TRBJ2-5	TGCGCCAGCAGCTTGGTAGGGTCGGGGACCCAGTACTTC	CASSLVGSGTQYF
TRBD2	many	TRBV4-2	TRBJ2-7	TGTGCCAGCAGCCAAAGCGCGAGGGCGGGGGGAAGTTACGAGCAGTACTTC	CASSQSARAGGSYEQYF
NA	many	TRBV29-1	TRBJ2-5	TGCAGCTCCCTGGGACTTCAAGAGACCCAGTACTTC	CSSLGLQETQYF
NA	many	TRBV10-3	TRBJ2-5	TGTGCCATCAGTGAGTGGATGGGGGGCTCTCAAGAGACCCAGTACTTC	CAISEWMGGSQETQYF
NA	many	TRBV6-5	TRBJ2-7	TGTGCCAGCAGTTACTCGAGGGGATCTTGGTCCTACGAGCAGTACTTC	CASSYSRGSWSYEQYF
TRBD1	many	TRBV20-1	TRBJ1-2	TGCAGTGCTAGAGACGGACAGGGCTATAACTATGGCTACACCTTC	CSARDGQGYNYGYTF
TRBD2	many	TRBV20-1	TRBJ2-5	TGCAGTGCCGCCCGCGGGAGGCCCCAAGAGACCCAGTACTTC	CSAARGRPQETQYF
NA	few	TRBV5-1	TRBJ1-2	TGCGCCAGCAGCCGGCTTAGGGGCGACTATGGCTACACCTTC	CASSRLRGDYGYTF
NA	many	TRBV12-3/TRBV12-4	TRBJ2-1	TGTGCCAGCAGTTTAGGGTGGGGAGGTGAGCAGTTCTTC	CASSLGWGGEQFF
NA	NA	TRBV12-3/TRBV12-4	TRBJ2-1	TGTGCCAGCAGTTTGGGGGCAGCCTTCTCCTACAATGAGCAGTTCTTC	CASSLGAAFSYNEQFF
NA	many	TRBV7-8	TRBJ2-7	TGTGCCAGCAGCTTAGGACTAGTATCCGGATCCGAGCAGTACTTC	CASSLGLVSGSEQYF
NA	few	TRBV20-1	TRBJ1-1	TGCAGGGCAACGGCATATGAAGCTTTCTTT	CRATAYEAFF
NA	NA	TRBV7-2	TRBJ2-7	TGTGCCAGCAGCCAACCTGGACAGATCTACGAGCAGTACTTC	CASSQPGQIYEQYF
TRBD2	many	TRBV12-3/TRBV12-4	TRBJ2-7	TGTGCCAGCAGTTTGGGTAGCGGGAGCCACGAGCAGTACTTC	CASSLGSGSHEQYF
NA	NA	TRBV1	TRBJ2-2	TGTACCAGCAGTGAAGACATCACCGGGGAGCTGTTTTTT	CTSSEDITGELFF
NA	many	TRBV29-1	TRBJ1-1	TGCAGCGTTTCTATTTACACTGAAGCTTTCTTT	CSVSIYTEAFF
NA	many	TRBV5-4	TRBJ1-3	TGTGCCAGCAGCTTTATCGACAGTGACACCATATATTTT	CASSFIDSDTIYF